This T cell receptor beta chain appears in the sequencing data of a study of T cell repertoires and leukemia-associated antigens (dated by TCRdb to the late 2010s). At the level of the whole study: Per sample, about 5.1 to 7 million read pairs and about 3.3 to 5.0 million effective reads were obtained, for 15 million to 20 million effective reads in total. The study aimed to identify which antigen a TCR Vbeta21 clone previously found in CML patients recognizes, using in vitro peptide stimulation of healthy T cells. Overall study results and their limits: No significant differences among the four groups were observed in the numbers of Vbeta genes (around 60), Jbeta genes (14), VDJ rearrangements, or unique CDR3s. The antigen specificity and function of the expanded clones were not directly tested, and further investigation of both was required.

This clonotype was observed a handful of times. Its antigen remains undetermined. Base quality data are lacking; no much larger clone is found one base away. According to the germline V gene (reference sequence), CDR1 reads DFQATT and CDR2 reads SNEGSKA. V sheds 1 base and J sheds 4 bases, leaving 11 bases between their ends. From the cysteine up to the phenylalanine, the CDR3 has a length of 13 residues. Only the CDR3 region is kept as DNA, spanning 39 bases read in frame from base 1. CD3+ T cells were first rested overnight at less than 3 million cells/mL in RPMI 1640 without fetal bovine serum. Following the manufacturer's instructions, MACS immunomagnetic beads were used to pull CD3+ T cells out of the PBMCs. TRIzol reagent was used to extract total RNA from the cultured T cells. TCRbeta libraries were amplified from RNA by 5' rapid amplification of cDNA ends (5'RACE). Library concentration and integrity were checked with Qubit, an Agilent instrument, and quantitative PCR before sequencing. A commercial service provider sequenced the qualified libraries on Illumina HiSeq or MiSeq. The original pipeline was this. MiXCR version 1.8.2 was used to identify TCR sequences in each sample. To qualify, a clone needed a CDR3 longer than four amino acids, an in-frame nucleotide length, and no stop codon. An effective read was defined as a read containing the complete CDR3 structure. RT-PCR with 24 Vbeta primers, GeneScan spectratyping, and Sanger sequencing were used to validate the expanded clones. TCRdb's own reprocessing of the public reads used fastp at Q25 and MiXCR and kept productive beta chains. Rows with a matching CDR3 protein are joined into one entry that keeps the most common DNA and genes. The V and J calls were not made by the authors but by TCRdb's processing. Across this sample there are 9,700 or so distinct CDR3 sequences, with 43% seen only once. The ten largest clonotypes hold around 55% of the sample.

The sequencing input was CD3+ T cells sorted from blood and cultured. The sequence derives from a female donor in good health. The V gene is TRBV20-1 and the J gene is TRBJ2-7; a tentative D call is TRBD1 (6 bases match). The nucleotide sequence reads as follows: TGCAGTGCTAGAGGGGACACAGATTACGAGCAGTACTTC. The resulting protein is CSARGDTDYEQYF.